The clone carrying this T cell receptor beta chain was picked up many times. As yet, its antigen is unknown. The data belong to a study of neurological immune-mediated disorders. Whole-study findings and limits: TCR clonal expansion peaked in HTLV-1-associated myelopathy patients and was lowest in multiple sclerosis patients. Private repertoires in all groups were suggested by the finding that expanded clones across subjects shared no CDR3 amino acid sequences.

The germline V gene encodes CDR1 SNHLY and CDR2 FYNNEI. The length of the CDR3 is 12 residues. The germline V and J ends were trimmed by 3 bases and 4 bases, with 5 bases remaining between them. Synthesis of cDNA was carried out by template-switch 5'RACE. The reaction used 10-nucleotide random UMIs. From the 5' RACE reads, TCRdb called clonotypes with MiXCR, one entry per CDR3 protein. The repertoire includes some 100,000 distinct CDR3 sequences, about 13% of them detected once, and approximately 4.5% sits in the top ten. Time point: longitudinal time-point 2. Stored at -80 C, 2 million PBMCs were the source of the unsorted libraries.

The sample comprised PBMCs. This receptor was taken from a female donor with HTLV-1-associated myelopathy (HAM/TSP). The genes are TRBV2 and TRBJ2-3; D may be TRBD1 or TRBD2 (5 bases each). The CDR3 region is CASSEGADTQYF. As DNA, the CDR3 is TGTGCCAGCAGTGAGGGGGCAGATACGCAGTATTTT.